This TCR beta chain was retrieved from a study of Graves' ophthalmopathy and Graves' hyperthyroidism. The CDR3 spans 14 residues. Germline V gene sequence: CDR1 SGHRS, CDR2 YFSETQ. Trimming removed 3 bases at V and 0 bases at J, with 9 bases between. Study outcomes and limitations: Blood was where most expanded thyroid clonotypes above 0.001 frequency also turned up.

This clonotype was recorded at least ten times. Its antigen remains unknown. Amplification targeted the TCR beta CDR3 regions, with RNA transcripts as the source material. Second-round multiplex PCR came after a first-round RT-PCR that employed HTBI primers. TCRdb itself ran the multiplex PCR reads through MiXCR, one entry per CDR3 protein. The sample gives roughly 380,000 distinct CDR3 sequences, approximately 15% of which show up once; roughly 7% is in the top ten. This receptor was taken from a woman aged 18-29 years with stable Graves' hyperthyroidism. This rearrangement joins TRBV5-1 to TRBJ1-1, with D possibly being TRBD1 (5 bases). Sequenced material: peripheral blood. CDR3 DNA sequence: TGCGCCAGCAGCTCCGCGGACATGAACACTGAAGCTTTCTTT. Translating it yields CASSSADMNTEAFF.